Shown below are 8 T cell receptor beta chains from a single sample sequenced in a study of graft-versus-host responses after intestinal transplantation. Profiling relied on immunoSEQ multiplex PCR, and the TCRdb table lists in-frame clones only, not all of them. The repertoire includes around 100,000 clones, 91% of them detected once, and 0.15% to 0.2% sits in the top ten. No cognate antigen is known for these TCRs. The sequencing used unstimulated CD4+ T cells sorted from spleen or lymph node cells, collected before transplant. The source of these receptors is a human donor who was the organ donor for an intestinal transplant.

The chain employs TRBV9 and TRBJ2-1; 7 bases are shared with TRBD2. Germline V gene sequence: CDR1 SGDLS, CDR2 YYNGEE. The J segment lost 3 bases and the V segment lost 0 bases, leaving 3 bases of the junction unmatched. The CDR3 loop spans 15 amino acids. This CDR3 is CASSVEGGFYNEQFF. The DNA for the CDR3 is TGTGCCAGCAGCGTAGAGGGAGGGTTCTACAATGAGCAGTTCTTC.

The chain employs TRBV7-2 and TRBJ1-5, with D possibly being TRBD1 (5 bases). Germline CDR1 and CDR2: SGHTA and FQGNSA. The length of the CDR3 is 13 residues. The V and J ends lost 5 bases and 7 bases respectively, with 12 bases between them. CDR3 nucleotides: TGTGCCAGCAGCCAGGGCGTATACCAGCCCCAGCATTTT. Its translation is CASSQGVYQPQHF.

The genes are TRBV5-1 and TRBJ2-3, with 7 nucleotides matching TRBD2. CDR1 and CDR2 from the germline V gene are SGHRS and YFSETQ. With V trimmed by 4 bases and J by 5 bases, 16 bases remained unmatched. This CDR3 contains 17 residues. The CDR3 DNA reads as TGCGCCAGCAGCGACAGCGACACGGGGGGTCTTCGAGATACGCAGTATTTT. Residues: CASSDSDTGGLRDTQYF.

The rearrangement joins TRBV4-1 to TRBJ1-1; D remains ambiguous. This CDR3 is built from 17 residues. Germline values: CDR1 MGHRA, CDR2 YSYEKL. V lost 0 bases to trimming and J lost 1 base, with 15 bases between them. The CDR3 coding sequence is TGCGCCAGCAGCCAAGATCTCTTTATGGCACAGAACACTGAAGCTTTCTTT. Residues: CASSQDLFMAQNTEAFF.

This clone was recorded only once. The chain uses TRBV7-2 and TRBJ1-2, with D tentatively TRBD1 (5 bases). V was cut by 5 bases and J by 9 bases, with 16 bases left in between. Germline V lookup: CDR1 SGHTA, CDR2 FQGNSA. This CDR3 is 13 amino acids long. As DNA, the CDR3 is TGTGCCAGCAGCCGTACAGGTGACTTGCGCTACACCTTC. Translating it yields CASSRTGDLRYTF.

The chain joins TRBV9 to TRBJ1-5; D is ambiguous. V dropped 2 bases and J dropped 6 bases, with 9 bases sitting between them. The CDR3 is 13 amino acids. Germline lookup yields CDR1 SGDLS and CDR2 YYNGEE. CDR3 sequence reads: CASSVRDGQPQHF. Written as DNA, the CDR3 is TGTGCCAGCAGCGTCCGGGATGGTCAGCCCCAGCATTTT.

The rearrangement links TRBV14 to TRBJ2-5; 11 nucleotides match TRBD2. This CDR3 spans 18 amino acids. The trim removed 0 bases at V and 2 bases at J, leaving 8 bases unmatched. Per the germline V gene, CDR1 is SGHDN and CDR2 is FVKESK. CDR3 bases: TGTGCCAGCAGCCAAGACCTCCTACTAGCGGGGGAACAAGAGACCCAGTACTTC. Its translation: CASSQDLLLAGEQETQYF.

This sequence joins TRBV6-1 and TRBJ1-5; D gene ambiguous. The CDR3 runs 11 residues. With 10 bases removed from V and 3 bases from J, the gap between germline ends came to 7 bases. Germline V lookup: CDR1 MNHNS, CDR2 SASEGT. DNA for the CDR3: TGTGCCACCCAGTCCAATCAGCCCCAGCATTTT. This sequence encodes CATQSNQPQHF.